The clone carrying this T cell receptor (beta chain) was detected ten times or more. MiXCR was run by TCRdb on the 5' RACE reads, yielding one entry per CDR3 protein. Among tens of thousands of distinct CDR3 sequences listed, roughly 4.7% were seen once. The sample originates from a study of early T cells in non-severe SARS-CoV-2 infection. CDR1 is SQVTM and CDR2 is ANQGSEA in the germline V gene. The ends lost 6 bases at V and 0 bases at J; junction bases unmatched: 10. This CDR3 has 18 amino acids. This TCR was sampled from an adult who was a healthcare worker with PCR-confirmed SARS-CoV-2 infection or an uninfected control (not recorded which). Sequencing was performed on whole blood, taken at baseline. This chain joins TRBV29-1 and TRBJ2-6; 11 bases match TRBD1. The CDR3 is CSVGTGTGGSSGANVLTF. CDR3 DNA: TGCAGCGTAGGCACCGGGACAGGGGGATCCTCTGGGGCCAACGTCCTGACTTTC.